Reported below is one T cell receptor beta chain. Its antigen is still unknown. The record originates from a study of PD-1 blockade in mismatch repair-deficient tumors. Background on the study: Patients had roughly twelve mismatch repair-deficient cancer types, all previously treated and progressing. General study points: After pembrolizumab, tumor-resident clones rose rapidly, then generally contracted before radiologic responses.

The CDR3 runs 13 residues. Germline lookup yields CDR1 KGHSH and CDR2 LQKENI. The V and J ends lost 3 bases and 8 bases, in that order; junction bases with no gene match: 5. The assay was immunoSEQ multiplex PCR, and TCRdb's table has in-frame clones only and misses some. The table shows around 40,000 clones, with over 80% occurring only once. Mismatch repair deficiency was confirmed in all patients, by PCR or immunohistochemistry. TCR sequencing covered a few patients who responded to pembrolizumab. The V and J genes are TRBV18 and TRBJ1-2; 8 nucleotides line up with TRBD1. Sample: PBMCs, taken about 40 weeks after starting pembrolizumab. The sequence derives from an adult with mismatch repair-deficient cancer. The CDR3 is CASSPDRGYGYTF. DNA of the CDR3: TGTGCCAGCTCACCCGACAGGGGTTACGGCTACACCTTC.